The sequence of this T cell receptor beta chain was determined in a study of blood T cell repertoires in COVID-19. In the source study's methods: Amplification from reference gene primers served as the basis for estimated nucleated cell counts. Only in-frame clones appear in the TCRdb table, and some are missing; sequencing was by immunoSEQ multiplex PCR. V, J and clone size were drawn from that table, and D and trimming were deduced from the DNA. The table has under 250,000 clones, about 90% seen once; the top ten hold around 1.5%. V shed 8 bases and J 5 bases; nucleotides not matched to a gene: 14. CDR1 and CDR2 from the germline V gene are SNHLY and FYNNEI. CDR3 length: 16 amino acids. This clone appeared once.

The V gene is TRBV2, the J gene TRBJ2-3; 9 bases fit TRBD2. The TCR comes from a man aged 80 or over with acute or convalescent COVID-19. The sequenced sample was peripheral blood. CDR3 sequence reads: CASSRDWLAGRDTQYF. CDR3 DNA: TGTGCCAGCTCACGGGACTGGCTAGCGGGGAGAGATACGCAGTATTTT.